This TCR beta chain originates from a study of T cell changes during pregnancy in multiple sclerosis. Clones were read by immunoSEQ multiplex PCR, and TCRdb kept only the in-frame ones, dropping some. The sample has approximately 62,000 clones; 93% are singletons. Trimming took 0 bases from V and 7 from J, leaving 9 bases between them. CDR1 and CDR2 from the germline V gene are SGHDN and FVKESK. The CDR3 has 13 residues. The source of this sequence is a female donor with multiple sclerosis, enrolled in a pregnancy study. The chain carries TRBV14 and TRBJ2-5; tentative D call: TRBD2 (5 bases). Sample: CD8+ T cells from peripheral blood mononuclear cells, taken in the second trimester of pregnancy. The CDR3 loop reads CASSQDLSGTQYF. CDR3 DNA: TGTGCCAGCAGCCAAGACCTCAGCGGGACCCAGTACTTC.